This T cell receptor beta chain was captured in a study of T cells in Graves' hyperthyroidism and ophthalmopathy. The germline V and J ends were trimmed by 4 bases and 3 bases, with 13 bases remaining between them. Germline lookup yields CDR1 LNHNV and CDR2 YYDKDF (reference sequence). This CDR3 spans 15 amino acids. Uncontrolled infection, other autoimmune disease, pregnancy or lactation disqualified patients from enrolment. Diagnoses were made from clinical symptoms, serum measures (thyroxine and TRAb), thyroid ultrasound and orbital computed tomography. Source material for PBMCs was less than 12 ml fresh peripheral blood. This clonotype showed up just a few times. Its specificity is unknown. The investigators amplified TCR beta CDR3 regions from RNA transcripts. First-round RT-PCR with HTBI primers amplified the TCR CDR3 region. TCRdb re-called the multiplex PCR reads through MiXCR, storing one row per CDR3 protein. Among fewer than 750,000 distinct CDR3 sequences listed, over 12% were seen once.

The study's findings and limits: The model foresaw ophthalmopathy a median roughly 6.5 months prior to onset.

Specimen: blood. The clonotype originates from a woman aged 40 to 50 with Graves' ophthalmopathy. The chain joins TRBV15 to TRBJ2-1; possible D gene TRBD1, 6 bases. The chain's CDR3 is CATSTSRDIYNEQFF. In nucleotides, the CDR3 is TGTGCCACCAGCACCAGCCGGGACATCTACAATGAGCAGTTCTTC.